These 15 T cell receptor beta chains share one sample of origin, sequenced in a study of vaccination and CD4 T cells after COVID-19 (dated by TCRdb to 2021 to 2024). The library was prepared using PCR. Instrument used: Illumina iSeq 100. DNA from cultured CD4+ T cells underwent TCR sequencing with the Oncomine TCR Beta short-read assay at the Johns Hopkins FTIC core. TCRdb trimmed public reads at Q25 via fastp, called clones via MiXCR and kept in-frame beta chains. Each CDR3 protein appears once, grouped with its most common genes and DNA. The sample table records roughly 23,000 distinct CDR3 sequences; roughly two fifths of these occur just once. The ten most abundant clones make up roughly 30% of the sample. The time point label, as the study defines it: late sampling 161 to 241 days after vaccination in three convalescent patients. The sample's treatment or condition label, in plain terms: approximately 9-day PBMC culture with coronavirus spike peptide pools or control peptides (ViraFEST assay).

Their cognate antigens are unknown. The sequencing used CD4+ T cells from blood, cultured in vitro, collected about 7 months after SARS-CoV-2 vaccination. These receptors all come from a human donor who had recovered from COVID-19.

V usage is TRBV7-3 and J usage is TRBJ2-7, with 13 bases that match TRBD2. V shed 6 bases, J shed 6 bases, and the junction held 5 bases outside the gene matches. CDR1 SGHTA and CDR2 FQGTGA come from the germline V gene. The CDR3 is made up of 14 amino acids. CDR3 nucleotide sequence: TGTGCCAGCAGTCGGACTAGCGGGAGTAGCGAGCAGTACTTC. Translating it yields CASSRTSGSSEQYF.

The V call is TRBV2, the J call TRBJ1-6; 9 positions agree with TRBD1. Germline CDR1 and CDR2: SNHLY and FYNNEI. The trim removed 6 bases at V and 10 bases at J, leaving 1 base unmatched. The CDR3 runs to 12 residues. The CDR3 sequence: CASRDRGSPLHF. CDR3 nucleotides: TGTGCCAGCAGGGACAGGGGATCACCCCTCCACTTT.

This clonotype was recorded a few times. The CDR3 DNA reads TGTGCCATCAGTAATCCCCGAGACAGCTACGAGCAGTACTTC. Translating it yields CAISNPRDSYEQYF. This chain joins TRBV10-3 and TRBJ2-7; perhaps TRBD1 as D (5 bases). CDR1 ENHRY and CDR2 SYGVKD come from the germline V gene. Trimming took off 5 bases at V and 3 bases at J, with 14 bases between the two ends. CDR3 length equals 14 residues.

CDR3 in amino acids: CASSTPREGGKAFF. The CDR3 nucleotides are TGTGCCAGCAGCACCCCTCGGGAAGGGGGGAAAGCTTTCTTT. This sequence joins TRBV7-2 and TRBJ1-1, with a possible D match to TRBD1 (6 bases). V dropped 5 bases and J dropped 9 bases, with 19 bases sitting between them. CDR3 size: 14 residues. Germline CDR1 is SGHTA and CDR2 is FQGNSA.

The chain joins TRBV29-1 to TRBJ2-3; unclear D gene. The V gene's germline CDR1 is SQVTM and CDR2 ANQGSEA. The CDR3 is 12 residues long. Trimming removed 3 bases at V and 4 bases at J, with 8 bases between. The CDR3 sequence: CSVERWADTQYF. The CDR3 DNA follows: TGCAGCGTTGAGCGGTGGGCAGATACGCAGTATTTT.

The CDR3 reads CASSPDTDTQYF. In DNA, the CDR3 is TGTGCCAGCTCACCGGATACAGATACGCAGTATTTT. This chain uses TRBV18 with TRBJ2-3; D gene unclear. This CDR3 is built from 12 residues. CDR1 KGHSH and CDR2 LQKENI come from the germline V gene. The germline V and J ends were trimmed by 3 bases and 3 bases, with 4 bases remaining between them.

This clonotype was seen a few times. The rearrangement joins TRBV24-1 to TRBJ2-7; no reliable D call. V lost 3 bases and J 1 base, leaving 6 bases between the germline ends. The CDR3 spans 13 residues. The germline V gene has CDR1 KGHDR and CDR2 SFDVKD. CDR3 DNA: TGTGCCACCAGTGATCCCATTTCCTACGAGCAGTACTTC. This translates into CATSDPISYEQYF.

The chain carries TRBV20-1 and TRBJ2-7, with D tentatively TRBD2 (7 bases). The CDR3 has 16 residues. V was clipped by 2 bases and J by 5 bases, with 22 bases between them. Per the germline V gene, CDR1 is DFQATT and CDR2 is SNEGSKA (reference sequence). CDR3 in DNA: TGCAGTGCTAGAAGGGTTGGGGGGGCCGGCTTGGACGAGCAGTACTTC. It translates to CSARRVGGAGLDEQYF.

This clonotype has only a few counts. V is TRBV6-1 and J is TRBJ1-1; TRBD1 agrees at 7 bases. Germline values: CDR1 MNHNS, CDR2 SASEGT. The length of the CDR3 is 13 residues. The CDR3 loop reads CVSIGGRSTEAFF. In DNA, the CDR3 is TGTGTTTCTATAGGGGGCCGGAGCACTGAAGCTTTCTTT.

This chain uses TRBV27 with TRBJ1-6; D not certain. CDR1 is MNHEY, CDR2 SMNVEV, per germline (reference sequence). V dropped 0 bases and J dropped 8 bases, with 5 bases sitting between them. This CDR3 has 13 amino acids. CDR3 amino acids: CASSLSLHSPLHF. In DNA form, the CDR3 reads TGTGCCAGCAGTTTATCCCTTCATTCACCCCTCCACTTT.

CDR3: CASQRQYNEQFF. CDR3 DNA sequence: TGTGCCAGCCAGCGGCAGTACAATGAGCAGTTCTTC. The chain recombines TRBV12-3 or TRBV12-4 with TRBJ2-1, with a weak D call TRBD2 (5 bases). Trimming took off 8 bases at V and 4 bases at J, with 9 bases between the two ends. This CDR3 spans 12 amino acids.

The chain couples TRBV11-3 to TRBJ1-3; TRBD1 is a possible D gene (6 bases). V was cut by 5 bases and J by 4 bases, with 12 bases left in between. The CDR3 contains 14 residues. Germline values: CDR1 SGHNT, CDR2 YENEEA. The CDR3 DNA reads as TGTGCCAGCAGCACCCAAGGGACAGGAAACACCATATATTTT. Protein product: CASSTQGTGNTIYF.

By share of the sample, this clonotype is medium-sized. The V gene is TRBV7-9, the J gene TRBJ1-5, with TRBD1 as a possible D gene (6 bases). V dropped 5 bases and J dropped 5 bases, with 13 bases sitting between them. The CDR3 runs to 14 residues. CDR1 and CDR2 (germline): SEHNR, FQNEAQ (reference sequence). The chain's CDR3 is CASSLTGLYQPQHF. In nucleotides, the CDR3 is TGTGCCAGCAGCCTTACAGGGTTATATCAGCCCCAGCATTTT.

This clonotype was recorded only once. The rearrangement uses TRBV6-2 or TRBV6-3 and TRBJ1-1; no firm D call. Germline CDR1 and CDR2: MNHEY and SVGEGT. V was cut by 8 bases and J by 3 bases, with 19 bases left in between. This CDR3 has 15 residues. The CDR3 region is CASSMIDPGYTEAFF. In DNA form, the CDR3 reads TGTGCCAGCTCCATGATAGACCCGGGGTACACTGAAGCTTTCTTT.

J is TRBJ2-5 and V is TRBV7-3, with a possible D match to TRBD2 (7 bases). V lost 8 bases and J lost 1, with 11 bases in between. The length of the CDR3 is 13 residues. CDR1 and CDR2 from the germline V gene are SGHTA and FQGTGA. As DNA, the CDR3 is TGTGCCAGCGGGCGGGGGCCCCAAGAGACCCAGTACTTC. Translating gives CASGRGPQETQYF.